A selection of T cell receptor beta chains follows, all from one sample in a study of radiotherapy plus CTLA-4 blockade in lung cancer. Measured with immunoSEQ multiplex PCR; TCRdb has only the in-frame clones, and not every one. The sample lists tens of thousands of clones, 60% to 80% seen once, with roughly 3.1% in the top ten. The specimen comprised peripheral blood, sampled from a patient treated with radiotherapy plus ipilimumab. All receptors come from a human donor with non-small cell lung cancer who had a complete response to radiotherapy plus ipilimumab. Each CDR3 is given with its conserved first and last residue. D genes are given only for firm matches. Some rows mark clone size as missing; the rest say once, few, many or name a class of expanded clone.

TRBJ2-4,TRBV28,.,.,TGTGCCAGCACCACTTCGACAGTTTGGCCCAAAAACATTCAGTACTTC,CASTTSTVWPKNIQYF
TRBJ1-3,TRBV7-9,TRBD1,.,TGTGCCAGCAGCTCCTCCCACACCGGGACAGTAAGCTCCATATATTTT,CASSSSHTGTVSSIYF
TRBJ2-7,TRBV10-2,.,.,TGCGCCAGCGTCGCGGCCTACGAGCAGTACTTC,CASVAAYEQYF
TRBJ1-6,TRBV27,TRBD1,.,TGTGCCAGCACCTGGACAGGAAGCTCCTATAATTCACCCCTCCACTTT,CASTWTGSSYNSPLHF
TRBJ1-5,TRBV7-9,TRBD1,few,TGTGCCAGCAGCAGGTGGACAGGGGCTGGCAATCAGCCCCAGCATTTT,CASSRWTGAGNQPQHF
TRBJ1-1,TRBV5-1,TRBD1,.,TGCGCCAGCAGCTTGGCCGTGACAGGGCGGAACACTGAAGCTTTCTTT,CASSLAVTGRNTEAFF
TRBJ2-5,TRBV29-1,TRBD1,.,TGCAGCGTTGCCTTTAGGGGGCCCAAAGAGACCCAGTACTTC,CSVAFRGPKETQYF
TRBJ2-1,TRBV5-1,.,.,TGCGCCAGCAGCTCCGGGGGAGGATACAATGAGCAGTTCTTC,CASSSGGGYNEQFF
TRBJ2-7,TRBV28,TRBD2,.,TGTGCCACCCTATTTTGGGGACAGACTAGCGGCGAGCAGTACTTC,CATLFWGQTSGEQYF
TRBJ2-1,TRBV27,TRBD2,.,TGTGCCAGCAGTCGATTCGGGACTAGCGGTAACAATGAGCAGTTCTTC,CASSRFGTSGNNEQFF
TRBJ2-1,TRBV4-1,TRBD2,.,TGCGCCAGCAGCCAAGAGGGACTAGCGGGAGGGGGCGATGGGCAGTTCTTC,CASSQEGLAGGGDGQFF
TRBJ2-2,TRBV7-8,TRBD1,.,TGTGCCAGCATTCAGAACAGGGGCGGCGGGGAGCTGTTTTTT,CASIQNRGGGELFF
TRBJ2-2,TRBV7-8,TRBD2,.,TGTGCCAGCAGCTTCGAGACTAGCGGGGAAATAACCGGGGAGCTGTTTTTT,CASSFETSGEITGELFF
TRBJ2-7,TRBV6-1,.,.,TGTGCCAGCAGTGAACGCGGCTACGAGCAGTACTTC,CASSERGYEQYF
TRBJ1-6,TRBV9,TRBD1,few,TGTGCCAGCAGCGTAGCGAGGACAGGGAATTCACCCCTCCACTTT,CASSVARTGNSPLHF
TRBJ1-1,TRBV6-6,TRBD1,.,TGTGCCAGCACCCTGACAGGGGGGAACACTGAAGCTTTCTTT,CASTLTGGNTEAFF
TRBJ1-2,TRBV7-3,TRBD1,.,TGTGCCAGCAGCCCCACGGGACAGGGGGCTGGCTACACCTTC,CASSPTGQGAGYTF
TRBJ1-5,TRBV6-5,TRBD1,few,TGTGCCAGCAGCCCGCTGTGGACAGGGGAACAGCCCCAGCATTTT,CASSPLWTGEQPQHF
TRBJ2-2,TRBV6-6,TRBD2,.,TGTGCCAGCATTTTGCGGGGGGGGCCTACCGGGGAGCTGTTTTTT,CASILRGGPTGELFF
TRBJ2-5,TRBV29-1,TRBD1,once,TGCAGCGTTGTGAAGGGGGCAAAGACCCAGTACTTC,CSVVKGAKTQYF
TRBJ1-1,TRBV7-8,.,.,TGTGCCAGCAGACAAAACGCCCTGTGGCGGATGAACACTGAAGCTTTCTTT,CASRQNALWRMNTEAFF
TRBJ2-5,TRBV7-2,TRBD1,.,TGTGCCAGCAGCACAGGGGCGGTCCAAGAGACCCAGTACTTC,CASSTGAVQETQYF
TRBJ2-7,TRBV5-1,TRBD2,once,TGCGCCAGCAGCGTTAGCGGGAGTATGGGCTACGAGCAGTACTTC,CASSVSGSMGYEQYF
TRBJ2-7,TRBV5-1,.,.,TGCGCCAGCAGCGGAGGGGGGGGGAGTACAGTCTACGAGCAGTACTTC,CASSGGGGSTVYEQYF
TRBJ2-3,TRBV19,TRBD2,.,TGTGCCAGTAGTACCCCCCTAGCGGGAGAGACCACAGATACGCAGTATTTT,CASSTPLAGETTDTQYF
TRBJ1-6,TRBV5-6,TRBD1,.,TGTGCCAGCAGCTTGCGGACAGGGGCCAATTCACCCCTCCACTTT,CASSLRTGANSPLHF
TRBJ2-7,TRBV18,.,.,TGTGCCAGCTCACCAATTCCTACCTACGAGCAGTACTTC,CASSPIPTYEQYF
TRBJ1-2,TRBV25-1,.,.,TGTGCCAGCAGTCCCCTTATCTCGGACAGCTTAGACTATGGCTACACCTTC,CASSPLISDSLDYGYTF
TRBJ1-2,TRBV6-5,.,.,TGTGCCAGCAGTTACTCGAAAGCAGGGCGCTATGGCTACACCTTC,CASSYSKAGRYGYTF
TRBJ1-2,TRBV29-1,TRBD1,.,TGCAGCGTAAGCCCAGGGGGGAGCTATGGCTACACCTTC,CSVSPGGSYGYTF
TRBJ1-6,TRBV9,.,.,TGTGCCAGCAGCGTAGTTGGGGCCTCCTATAATTCACCCCTCCACTTT,CASSVVGASYNSPLHF
TRBJ2-2,TRBV6-5,TRBD1,.,TGTGCCAGCAACCTAGACAGGGGAACCGGGGAGCTGTTTTTT,CASNLDRGTGELFF
TRBJ2-5,TRBV7-9,.,.,TGTGCCAGCAGCTGGTGGCAGGGTGGAGAGACCCAGTACTTC,CASSWWQGGETQYF
TRBJ1-6,TRBV30,TRBD1,.,TGTGCCTGGAGTGTAAGGGGACAGGGCTCTTCACCCCTCCACTTT,CAWSVRGQGSSPLHF
TRBJ2-2,TRBV2,TRBD1,.,TGTGCCAGTGTGTACAGGGGGACGAACACCGGGGAGCTGTTTTTT,CASVYRGTNTGELFF
TRBJ2-1,TRBV9,TRBD2,.,TGTGCCAGCAGCGTAAGGCGGGGGACTGGGGATGAGCAGTTCTTC,CASSVRRGTGDEQFF
TRBJ2-1,TRBV5-1,TRBD2,.,TGCGCCAGCAGCGGAAAGACTAGCGGGAGAGCCTCCTACAATGAGCAGTTCTTC,CASSGKTSGRASYNEQFF
TRBJ1-1,TRBV28,.,few,TGTGCCAGCAGAAGTCAGGGCTACACTGAAGCTTTCTTT,CASRSQGYTEAFF
TRBJ2-4,TRBV9,TRBD1,.,TGTGCCAGCAGCGGCCCGGGACAGGGGTTCAGTATTCAGTACTTC,CASSGPGQGFSIQYF
TRBJ1-1,TRBV18,.,few,TGTGCCAGCTCACCACAGGGGACTGAAGCTTTCTTT,CASSPQGTEAFF
TRBJ2-7,TRBV28,TRBD2,.,TGTGCCAGCGGAACTAGCGGGAAGGTCCACGAGCAGTACTTC,CASGTSGKVHEQYF
TRBJ2-5,TRBV5-4,.,.,TGTGCCAGCAGCCCGGACTTACAAGAGACCCAGTACTTC,CASSPDLQETQYF
TRBJ2-7,TRBV19,.,.,TGTGCCAGTAAGGGGGGAGAGACAGGGAGCTACGAGCAGTACTTC,CASKGGETGSYEQYF
TRBJ1-4,TRBV9,.,.,TGTGCCAGCAGCGGACGGACAGTAACTTCAACTAATGAAAAACTGTTTTTT,CASSGRTVTSTNEKLFF
TRBJ2-1,TRBV11-3,.,.,TGTGCCAGCAGCCCAACAGGGGGGGCCTACAATGAGCAGTTCTTC,CASSPTGGAYNEQFF
TRBJ2-3,TRBV19,.,few,TGTGCCAGTAGTAGGGGGCCCCAAGATACGCAGTATTTT,CASSRGPQDTQYF
TRBJ1-2,TRBV15,.,.,TGTGCCACCAGCAGAGATTACCACTTACAAGGGCGTGCGGGGACGGACGGCTACACCTTC,CATSRDYHLQGRAGTDGYTF
TRBJ2-7,TRBV7-2,.,once,TGTGCCAGCAGCTTAGCGATGCGGGAGCAGTACTTC,CASSLAMREQYF
TRBJ2-1,TRBV15,TRBD2,.,TGTGCCACCAGCAGAGATCCCCTAGCGGGAATGTTCTTC,CATSRDPLAGMFF
TRBJ2-1,TRBV19,TRBD1,.,TGTGCCAGTAGTGGAGGGACAGGGGGCGGACTAAGACAGTTCTTC,CASSGGTGGGLRQFF
TRBJ1-4,TRBV18,.,few,TGTGCCAGCTCAAGGGGGTCAGGTCAAGAAAAACTGTTTTTT,CASSRGSGQEKLFF
TRBJ2-7,TRBV15,TRBD2,few,TGTGCCACCAGCAGAGGCGGGAGTGTGCGCGAGCAGTACTTC,CATSRGGSVREQYF
TRBJ2-7,TRBV6-5,.,.,TGTGCCAGCAGTCCCCATGGGCAGGGGAGCTACGAGCAGTACTTC,CASSPHGQGSYEQYF
TRBJ2-5,TRBV28,.,.,TGTGCCAGCAGTCGACCGGGACACGAACCAAAGACCCAGTACTTC,CASSRPGHEPKTQYF
TRBJ2-3,TRBV6-5,.,.,TGTGCCAGCAGTCAGGGGGGACCAGATACGCAGTATTTT,CASSQGGPDTQYF
TRBJ2-7,TRBV18,.,.,TGTGCCAGCTCATCTCCTCCGAAACTCTACGAGCAGTACTTC,CASSSPPKLYEQYF
TRBJ2-2,TRBV30,.,.,TGTGCCTGGAGTGTAACCACAGGGTCGGCCGGGGAGCTGTTTTTT,CAWSVTTGSAGELFF
TRBJ2-7,TRBV6-6,TRBD1,.,TGTGCCAGCAGTCAGGACAGGGTAACCGAGCAGTACTTC,CASSQDRVTEQYF
TRBJ1-4,TRBV9,TRBD1,.,TGTGCCAGCAGCGTGCAGGGGGCCCATCCAACTAATGAAGAACTGTTTTTT,CASSVQGAHPTNEELFF
TRBJ2-6,TRBV6-5,.,.,TGTGCCAGCAGTTACTCTTCTCTCTCTGGGGCCAACGTCCTGACTTTC,CASSYSSLSGANVLTF